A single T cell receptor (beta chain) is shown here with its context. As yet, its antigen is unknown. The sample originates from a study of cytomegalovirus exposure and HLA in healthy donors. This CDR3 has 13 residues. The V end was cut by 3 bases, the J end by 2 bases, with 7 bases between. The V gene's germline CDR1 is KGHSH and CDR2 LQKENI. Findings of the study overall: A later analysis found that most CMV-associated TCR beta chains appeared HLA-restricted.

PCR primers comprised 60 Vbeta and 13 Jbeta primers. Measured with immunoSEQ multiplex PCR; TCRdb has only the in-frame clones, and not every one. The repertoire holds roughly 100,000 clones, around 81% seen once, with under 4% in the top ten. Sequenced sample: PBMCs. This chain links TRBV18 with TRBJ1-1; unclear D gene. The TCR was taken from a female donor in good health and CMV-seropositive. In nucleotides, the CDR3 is TGTGCCAGCTCACCGGGCCTAAACACTGAAGCTTTCTTT. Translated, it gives CASSPGLNTEAFF.